This record covers a single T cell receptor (beta chain). The antigen is not known. The data belong to a study of CD8 T cell repertoires and HIV-1 epitope variants. CDR1 and CDR2 from the germline V gene are SGHRS and YFSETQ. The J segment lost 2 bases and the V segment lost 3 bases, leaving 4 bases of the junction unmatched. CDR3 length: 15 amino acids. Method: immunoSEQ multiplex PCR; TCRdb's copy keeps in-frame clones and lacks some. The top ten clones hold about 47% of a sample with about 4,500 clones, about 67% of them seen once. This clonotype was obtained from a male donor with HIV. The sequenced sample was cultured CD8+ T cells derived from PBMCs. The chain uses TRBV5-1 and TRBJ1-2; 10 bases match TRBD1. CDR3 nucleotide sequence: TGCGCCAGCAGCTCGGGGACAGGGGCCAACTATGGCTACACCTTC. Translation: CASSSGTGANYGYTF.